These 32 T cell receptor beta chains originate from one sample sequenced in a study of blood T cell repertoires in COVID-19. Data came from immunoSEQ multiplex PCR; TCRdb stores just in-frame clones and leaves some out. Of over 300,000 clones listed, around 90% are singletons. Input material: peripheral blood. These receptors were obtained from a man aged 40-49 years with acute or convalescent COVID-19.

The J gene is TRBJ2-1, the V gene TRBV11-2, with a possible D match to TRBD2 (5 bases). Germline CDR1 is SGHAT and CDR2 is FQNNGV. V lost 5 bases, J lost 9 bases, and 14 bases lay in between. The CDR3 runs 13 residues. CDR3 amino acids: CASSPGSAGEQFF. The CDR3 bases are TGTGCCAGCAGCCCGGGGAGTGCTGGTGAGCAGTTCTTC.

The chain employs TRBV28 and TRBJ1-5; 7 nucleotides match TRBD1. V shed 4 bases and J 6 bases; nucleotides not matched to a gene: 3. This CDR3 is built from 13 residues. Germline CDR1 is MDHEN and CDR2 is SYDVKM. CDR3 sequence (DNA): TGTGCCAGCAGTTCGGGACAGACTCAGCCCCAGCATTTT. Amino acid sequence: CASSSGQTQPQHF.

This chain uses TRBV5-1 with TRBJ2-2; 9 bases align to TRBD2. With 4 bases clipped from V and 3 bases from J, the junction kept 7 bases outside the gene matches. This CDR3 spans 16 amino acids. From germline, CDR1 is SGHRS and CDR2 YFSETQ. The CDR3 nucleotides are TGCGCCAGCAGCCCAATAGCGGGAGCGGACACCGGGGAGCTGTTTTTT. It specifies CASSPIAGADTGELFF.

The J gene is TRBJ1-1, the V gene TRBV9, with a weak D call TRBD1 (5 bases). The CDR3 runs 14 residues. The germline V gene has CDR1 SGDLS and CDR2 YYNGEE. V gave up 6 bases and J gave up 3 bases, with 15 bases separating them. The CDR3 here is CASNSAGGDTEAFF. The CDR3 nucleotides read TGTGCCAGCAACTCAGCAGGAGGGGACACTGAAGCTTTCTTT.

The chain joins TRBV5-4 to TRBJ1-6; 8 bases match TRBD1. V was pared by 2 bases and J by 9 bases, with 4 bases of the junction left unmatched. This CDR3 comprises 14 residues. CDR1 is SGHNT, CDR2 YYREEE, per germline (reference sequence). DNA of the CDR3: TGTGCCAGCAGCTTTACAGGGGGTAGTTCACCCCTCCACTTT. This sequence encodes CASSFTGGSSPLHF. The complete variable domain, with remaining parts taken from reference TRBV5-4 and TRBJ1-6, reads ETGVTQSPTHLIKTRGQQVTLRCSSQSGHNTVSWYQQALGQGPQFIFQYYREEENGRGNFPPRFSGLQFPNYSSELNVNALELDDSALYLCASSFTGGSSPLHFGNGTRLTVT.

The CDR3 here is CASSEGTPGTGELFF. The CDR3 region has the DNA TGTGCCAGCAGTGAAGGTACCCCAGGAACCGGGGAGCTGTTTTTT. V is TRBV2 and J is TRBJ2-2; D is uncertain. Trimming left V 1 base short and J 5 bases short, with 11 bases between. Germline values: CDR1 SNHLY, CDR2 FYNNEI. This CDR3 has 15 residues.

This chain uses TRBV27 with TRBJ1-6, with D possibly matching TRBD1 (5 bases). The CDR3 is 17 residues long. The germline V gene has CDR1 MNHEY and CDR2 SMNVEV (reference sequence). V gave up 1 base and J gave up 6 bases, with 16 bases separating them. CDR3 sequence reads: CASSLFGAGGGNSPLHF. Written as DNA, the CDR3 is TGTGCCAGCAGTTTATTTGGGGCCGGCGGGGGTAATTCACCCCTCCACTTT.

This sequence joins TRBV7-8 and TRBJ1-2; D is possibly TRBD1 (6 bases). The CDR3 totals 16 residues. Germline-derived CDR1 and CDR2 are SGHVS and FQNEAQ. The germline V and J ends were trimmed by 1 base and 0 bases, with 12 bases remaining between them. CDR3 coding DNA: TGTGCCAGCAGCTTAGTTGCGGGGGCAGCTAACTATGGCTACACCTTC. This encodes CASSLVAGAANYGYTF.

The chain employs TRBV6-1 and TRBJ1-3; D not resolved. The V gene's germline CDR1 is MNHNS and CDR2 SASEGT. The CDR3 is made up of 15 amino acids. Trimming stripped 2 bases from V and 0 bases from J, with 8 bases between. The CDR3 coding sequence is TGTGCCAGCAGTGAATCGGGTACCTCTGGAAACACCATATATTTT. This translates into CASSESGTSGNTIYF.

The V gene is TRBV7-6, the J gene TRBJ2-3, with 7 bases that match TRBD2. V gave up 0 bases and J gave up 3 bases; unmatched junction bases: 0. The CDR3 is 14 residues long. Germline CDR1 is SGHVS and CDR2 is FNYEAQ. This chain's CDR3 is CASSLAGGTDTQYF. The CDR3 DNA follows: TGTGCCAGCAGCTTAGCGGGGGGGACAGATACGCAGTATTTT.

The chain recombines TRBV5-4 with TRBJ1-1; 7 positions match TRBD1. The CDR3 loop spans 14 amino acids. V trimming: 3 bases; J trimming: 2 bases; junction bases outside the gene matches: 4. Per the germline V gene, CDR1 is SGHNT and CDR2 is YYREEE (reference sequence). In DNA, the CDR3 is TGTGCCAGCAGCTCTAGGACAGGCAACACTGAAGCTTTCTTT. Protein sequence: CASSSRTGNTEAFF.

V gene TRBV5-4 combines with J gene TRBJ1-5; tentatively, D is TRBD1 (6 bases). Trimming removed 1 base at V and 7 bases at J, with 9 bases between. Germline loops: CDR1 SGHNT, CDR2 YYREEE (reference sequence). The CDR3 runs to 13 residues. The CDR3 loop reads CASSLPGEQPQHF. The CDR3 DNA follows: TGTGCCAGCAGCTTGCCAGGGGAGCAGCCCCAGCATTTT.

The rearrangement joins TRBV9 to TRBJ1-3, with unresolved D. Germline V gene sequence: CDR1 SGDLS, CDR2 YYNGEE. The CDR3 extends over 14 amino acids. V was shortened by 1 base and J by 7 bases, with 12 bases between the two germline ends. CDR3 DNA: TGTGCCAGCAGCGTATCAGCAGGTCGGAACACCATATATTTT. Its translation is CASSVSAGRNTIYF.

The rearrangement links TRBV7-3 to TRBJ2-1, with D possibly being TRBD1 (6 bases). Trimming left V 6 bases short and J 7 bases short, with 13 bases between. The CDR3 is 13 amino acids. CDR1 and CDR2 (germline): SGHTA, FQGTGA. The CDR3 sequence: CASSQPDRNEQFF. CDR3 bases: TGTGCCAGCAGTCAACCTGACAGGAATGAGCAGTTCTTC.

The chain employs TRBV19 and TRBJ1-1; D possibly corresponds to TRBD1 (5 bases). V lost 7 bases, J lost 4 bases, and 13 bases lay in between. CDR1 is LNHDA and CDR2 is SQIVND in the germline V gene (reference sequence). This CDR3 region has 13 residues. Here the CDR3 reads CASTAGGTTEAFF. The CDR3 DNA reads TGTGCCAGTACGGCGGGGGGGACCACTGAAGCTTTCTTT.

The genes are TRBV6-6 and TRBJ2-2; D gene uncertain. CDR1 is MNHNY and CDR2 is SVGAGI in the germline V gene (reference sequence). The CDR3 is 15 residues long. Trimming removed 7 bases at V and 1 base at J, with 13 bases between. The CDR3 DNA follows: TGTGCCAGCACACTGTGGGCAGGGAACACCGGGGAGCTGTTTTTT. Translated, it gives CASTLWAGNTGELFF.

This clone was observed once. The chain uses TRBV18 and TRBJ1-5; D possibly corresponds to TRBD1 (6 bases). This CDR3 is built from 14 residues. The V gene's germline CDR1 is KGHSH and CDR2 LQKENI. V shed 2 bases and J shed 4 bases, with 9 bases lying between them. The CDR3 bases are TGTGCCAGCTCACCAGACAGGTCAAATCAGCCCCAGCATTTT. Protein product: CASSPDRSNQPQHF.

The V gene is TRBV6-5, the J gene TRBJ1-2, with 7 bases aligning to TRBD1. J gave up 4 bases and V 10 bases, and 9 bases lay outside the gene matches. This CDR3 contains 13 residues. The germline gives CDR1 MNHEY, CDR2 SVGAGI. The CDR3 DNA follows: TGTGCCACCTCCGGGACAGTGAGCTATGGCTACACCTTC. This encodes CATSGTVSYGYTF.

This clone was seen just once. V and J are TRBV19 and TRBJ2-3, with 7 positions matching TRBD2. The germline V gene has CDR1 LNHDA and CDR2 SQIVND (reference sequence). Losses at the gene ends were 11 bases for V and 4 bases for J; bases not matched to a gene: 15. This CDR3 comprises 15 residues. The CDR3 nucleotides read TGTGCCTCAACCGAGACTAGCTTTGGGGCAGATACGCAGTATTTT. It codes for CASTETSFGADTQYF. Based on the CDR3 plus reference TRBV19 and TRBJ2-3, the full variable domain is DGGITQSPKYLFRKEGQNVTLSCEQNLNHDAMYWYRQDPGQGLRLIYYSQIVNDFQKGDIAEGYSVSREKKESFPLTVTSAQKNPTAFYLCASTETSFGADTQYFGPGTRLTVL.

This sequence joins TRBV7-2 and TRBJ2-4, with TRBD2 identical over 8 bases. Germline CDR1 SGHTA, CDR2 FQGNSA. CDR3 length: 19 residues. J gave up 0 bases and V 1 base, and 11 bases lay outside the gene matches. CDR3 coding DNA: TGTGCCAGCAGCTTAGTGCCTCGGGGGGGCCTGATAGCCAAAAACATTCAGTACTTC. It yields the protein CASSLVPRGGLIAKNIQYF.

The gene calls are TRBV7-2 and TRBJ2-7, with TRBD2 identical over 9 bases. After removal of 8 bases from V and 0 bases from J, the junction contained 11 bases not matched to a gene. This CDR3 has 16 residues. Germline V gives CDR1 SGHTA, CDR2 FQGNSA. In DNA form, the CDR3 reads TGTGCCAGCCCCCCCCAGAGTAGCGGGAGCTCCTACGAGCAGTACTTC. This translates into CASPPQSSGSSYEQYF.

This chain links TRBV7-3 with TRBJ2-2; no reliable D call. The germline V gene encodes CDR1 SGHTA and CDR2 FQGTGA. The CDR3 has 14 amino acids. With 3 bases removed from V and 1 base from J, the gap between germline ends came to 6 bases. Here the CDR3 reads CASSLLGNTGELFF. In DNA form, the CDR3 reads TGTGCCAGCAGCTTGCTAGGGAACACCGGGGAGCTGTTTTTT.

CDR3 in amino acids: CASSPVGGSTEAFF. In DNA, the CDR3 is TGTGCCAGCAGCCCCGTGGGGGGTAGCACTGAAGCTTTCTTT. The chain combines TRBV4-2 with TRBJ1-1, with D possibly matching TRBD1 (5 bases). This CDR3 comprises 14 residues. Germline values: CDR1 LGHNA, CDR2 YNFKEQ. V was trimmed by 4 bases and J by 4 bases, leaving 13 bases between them.

J is TRBJ2-7 and V is TRBV7-6; 11 bases are a match to TRBD1. The CDR3 has 15 amino acids. The V gene's germline CDR1 is SGHVS and CDR2 FNYEAQ. V gave up 9 bases and J gave up 9 bases; unmatched junction bases: 16. The CDR3 spells CASRGNRDRGYRQYF. CDR3 DNA: TGTGCCAGTCGCGGGAACCGGGACAGGGGGTATAGGCAGTACTTC.

The chain joins TRBV11-2 to TRBJ2-7; D is possibly TRBD1 (5 bases). Trimming took off 5 bases at V and 4 bases at J, with 12 bases between the two ends. Germline V gene data show CDR1 as SGHAT and CDR2 as FQNNGV. CDR3 length: 13 amino acids. CDR3 in DNA: TGTGCCAGCAGCCGGAGACAGTTATACGAGCAGTACTTC. Protein: CASSRRQLYEQYF.

The genes are TRBV28 and TRBJ1-1, with D hard to call. This CDR3 has 14 residues. Germline CDR1 is MDHEN and CDR2 is SYDVKM. Trimming pared 5 bases from V and 11 bases from J, leaving 21 bases between. This CDR3 reads CASSPGYGETYAFF. As DNA, the CDR3 is TGTGCCAGCAGTCCGGGATACGGAGAGACCTACGCTTTCTTT.

The chain couples TRBV7-3 to TRBJ2-7; 8 bases agree with TRBD2. This CDR3 is built from 13 residues. In germline, CDR1 is SGHTA, CDR2 FQGTGA. Losses at the gene ends were 2 bases for V and 3 bases for J; bases not matched to a gene: 0. CDR3 sequence: CASSLAGGYEQYF. Here the CDR3 DNA reads TGTGCCAGCAGCTTAGCGGGGGGCTACGAGCAGTACTTC.

The chain is built from TRBV28 and TRBJ1-6; TRBD1 matches at 10 bases. The CDR3 is 16 amino acids. CDR1 is MDHEN, CDR2 SYDVKM, per germline. The V gene end was trimmed by 6 bases and the J gene end by 6 bases; junction bases not matched to a gene: 8. For the CDR3, the DNA is TGTGCCAGCAGGATAGGCCGGGACAGGGGTAATTCACCCCTCCACTTT. This gives the protein CASRIGRDRGNSPLHF.

This chain joins TRBV10-3 and TRBJ1-1; D might be TRBD1 (5 bases). From germline, CDR1 is ENHRY and CDR2 SYGVKD. V was pared by 4 bases and J by 0 bases, with 15 bases between. This CDR3 has 16 amino acids. CDR3 region: CAISGGPGSLNTEAFF. CDR3 DNA: TGTGCCATCAGTGGAGGTCCAGGGTCACTGAACACTGAAGCTTTCTTT.

This chain uses TRBV4-3 with TRBJ2-3; TRBD2 agrees at 11 bases. The CDR3 consists of 19 residues. V shed 3 bases, J shed 0 bases, and the junction held 11 bases outside the gene matches. Germline V gene data show CDR1 as LGHNA and CDR2 as YSLEER. The CDR3 coding sequence is TGCGCCAGCAGCCAGTCCCCAACTAGCGGGGGAGCTAGCACAGATACGCAGTATTTT. Translated, it gives CASSQSPTSGGASTDTQYF.

Only one count was recorded for this clone. This chain joins TRBV9 and TRBJ2-7; 8 nucleotides agree with TRBD1. The V and J ends lost 4 bases and 1 base, in that order; junction bases with no gene match: 7. Germline V gene sequence: CDR1 SGDLS, CDR2 YYNGEE. The length of the CDR3 is 15 residues. DNA of the CDR3: TGTGCCAGCAGCCCGCGAGGACAGGGATCCTACGAGCAGTACTTC. Translation gives CASSPRGQGSYEQYF. Using reference TRBV9 and TRBJ2-7 for the parts outside the CDR3, the full variable domain is DSGVTQTPKHLITATGQRVTLRCSPRSGDLSVYWYQQSLDQGLQFLIQYYNGEERAKGNILERFSAQQFPDLHSELNLSSLELGDSALYFCASSPRGQGSYEQYFGPGTRLTVT.

The V and J genes are TRBV7-2 and TRBJ1-1; D gene unclear. From germline, CDR1 is SGHTA and CDR2 FQGNSA. V was trimmed by 7 bases and J by 3 bases, leaving 12 bases between them. The CDR3 totals 13 residues. CDR3 protein: CASTLTTHTEAFF. The DNA of the CDR3 is TGTGCCAGCACCTTGACAACCCACACTGAAGCTTTCTTT.